These 22 T cell receptor beta chains were all obtained from the same sample, sequenced in a study of radiotherapy plus CTLA-4 blockade in lung cancer. Clones were read by immunoSEQ multiplex PCR, and TCRdb kept only the in-frame ones, dropping some. This sample has approximately 45,000 clones, with about 63% found just once. Sample: peripheral blood, taken from a patient treated with radiotherapy plus ipilimumab. These receptors all come from a human donor with non-small cell lung cancer who had a partial response to radiotherapy plus ipilimumab.

This clone occurred a few times. The chain is built from TRBV23-1 and TRBJ1-5, with D uncertain. TRBV23-1 is noted as an ORF with a role that remains uncertain. Deletions cut 6 bases from V and 9 bases from J, with 9 bases between. This CDR3 region has 11 residues. CDR3 bases: TGCGCCAGCAGCCTAGATCGGCCCCAGCATTTT. It translates to CASSLDRPQHF.

This sequence joins TRBV6-1 and TRBJ1-5, with TRBD1 identical over 8 bases. The junction had 5 bases not matched to a gene; V was cut back by 6 bases and J by 1 base. This CDR3 has 15 residues. Germline V gene sequence: CDR1 MNHNS, CDR2 SASEGT. CDR3 nucleotides: TGTGCCAGCAGGTCCGACAGGGGAAGCAATCAGCCCCAGCATTTT. As protein: CASRSDRGSNQPQHF.

With regard to this clone: The sample has other DNA sequences that encode this CDR3 too. The genes are TRBV5-1 and TRBJ2-7; no firm D call. The CDR3 sequence is 14 residues long. Germline V gives CDR1 SGHRS, CDR2 YFSETQ. Trimming shortened V by 0 bases and J by 0 bases, and 7 bases separated the two germline ends. CDR3 bases: TGCGCCAGCAGCTTGGGAGCTGGCTCCTACGAGCAGTACTTC. Its protein product is CASSLGAGSYEQYF. The variable domain in full, with the rest retrieved from reference TRBV5-1 and TRBJ2-7, is KAGVTQTPRYLIKTRGQQVTLSCSPISGHRSVSWYQQTPGQGLQFLFEYFSETQRNKGNFPGRFSGRQFSNSRSEMNVSTLELGDSALYLCASSLGAGSYEQYFGPGTRLTVT.

V gene TRBV11-1 combines with J gene TRBJ2-2; D is possibly TRBD2 (6 bases). The CDR3 has 16 amino acids. Germline V gene sequence: CDR1 SGHAT, CDR2 FQDESV (reference sequence). Trimming cost V 5 bases and J 6 bases, with 19 bases left between them. The CDR3 DNA is TGTGCCAGCAGCCCTAACGACAGACTAGGGGCCGGGGAGCTGTTTTTT. Its translation: CASSPNDRLGAGELFF.

A few counts support this clone. V usage is TRBV6-5 and J usage is TRBJ2-7; 8 positions agree with TRBD1. Trimming at V came to 7 bases and at J to 5 bases, leaving 10 bases not matched to a gene. Germline values: CDR1 MNHEY, CDR2 SVGAGI. The CDR3 length is 14 residues. CDR3 residues: CASNTPGQVHEQYF. CDR3 sequence (DNA): TGTGCCAGCAATACACCGGGACAGGTCCACGAGCAGTACTTC.

The CDR3 reads CASSYMAGPGNTIYF. The CDR3 DNA reads as TGTGCCAGCAGTTACATGGCGGGCCCTGGAAACACCATATATTTT. The chain carries TRBV6-5 and TRBJ1-3; D gene ambiguous. V lost 2 bases, J lost 2 bases, and 10 bases lay in between. The CDR3 runs 15 residues. Germline CDR1 MNHEY, CDR2 SVGAGI.

This clone has just a few counts. The V call is TRBV6-5, the J call TRBJ2-7; no firm D call. CDR1 is MNHEY and CDR2 is SVGAGI in the germline V gene. The CDR3 covers 13 residues. Trimming removed 1 base from V and 2 bases from J, with 6 bases in between. The CDR3, as DNA: TGTGCCAGCAGTTACTATCGGGCCTACGAGCAGTACTTC. It specifies CASSYYRAYEQYF.

This sequence joins TRBV7-2 and TRBJ1-4; D unclear. CDR3 size: 15 residues. V lost 3 bases to trimming and J lost 8 bases, with 16 bases between them. The germline CDR1 and CDR2 sequences are SGHTA and FQGNSA. This chain's CDR3 is CASSFNSGTKEKLFF. The DNA for the CDR3 is TGTGCCAGCAGCTTTAATTCAGGAACCAAGGAAAAACTGTTTTTT.

The V gene is TRBV10-3, the J gene TRBJ2-3; D is unresolved. The CDR3 is made up of 15 amino acids. Between the trimmed V and J ends, which lost 1 base and 3 bases, there was a span of 11 bases. Germline V gives CDR1 ENHRY, CDR2 SYGVKD. CDR3 nucleotides: TGTGCCATCAGTGAGTTAGGCGCCGGGACAGATACGCAGTATTTT. Translated, it gives CAISELGAGTDTQYF.

The CDR3 DNA reads TGCGCCAGCCTGCGGGGGGGGAGCACAGATACGCAGTATTTT. Residues: CASLRGGSTDTQYF. The chain combines TRBV5-1 with TRBJ2-3, with 9 positions matching TRBD2. In germline, CDR1 is SGHRS, CDR2 YFSETQ. After removal of 7 bases from V and 0 bases from J, the junction contained 3 bases not matched to a gene. The CDR3 runs to 14 residues.

CDR3 in DNA: TGTGCCAGCAGCTTGGGGGTGGGGGGAGTGGGGGAGCAGTACTTC. Translating it yields CASSLGVGGVGEQYF. This chain joins TRBV7-6 and TRBJ2-7, with D maybe TRBD2 (6 bases). This CDR3 spans 15 amino acids. Between the trimmed V and J ends, which lost 3 bases and 7 bases, there was a span of 19 bases. Germline V gives CDR1 SGHVS, CDR2 FNYEAQ.

The CDR3 DNA reads TGTGCCAGCAGCTTCGGCGGGGCCTCCTACAATGAGCAGTTCTTC. Protein: CASSFGGASYNEQFF. The J gene is TRBJ2-1, the V gene TRBV5-6; possibly TRBD2 for D (6 bases). The CDR3 contains 15 residues. Germline V gene lookup returns CDR1 SGHDT and CDR2 YYEEEE. Between the trimmed V and J ends, which lost 2 bases and 0 bases, there was a span of 9 bases.

The rearrangement uses TRBV5-4 and TRBJ1-1; 9 nucleotides align to TRBD1. Germline V gives CDR1 SGHNT, CDR2 YYREEE (reference sequence). CDR3 length equals 16 residues. With 5 bases clipped from V and 5 bases from J, the junction kept 13 bases outside the gene matches. DNA for the CDR3: TGTGCCAGCAGTTTGCACGACAGGGGGAGTCGAACTGAAGCTTTCTTT. Translation: CASSLHDRGSRTEAFF.

The chain's CDR3 is CASSYWRGNEQFF. The CDR3 bases are TGTGCCAGCAGTTACTGGAGGGGCAATGAGCAGTTCTTC. This chain joins TRBV6-5 and TRBJ2-1; D may be TRBD2 (6 bases). Trimming left V 1 base short and J 6 bases short, with 7 bases between. CDR3 length: 13 residues. Germline CDR1 reads MNHEY; CDR2 reads SVGAGI.

The chain links TRBV6-1 to TRBJ1-1; no firm D call. Germline V gives CDR1 MNHNS, CDR2 SASEGT. The CDR3 has 14 residues. The V end was cut by 6 bases, the J end by 1 base, with 12 bases between. The CDR3 here is CASRARAGNTEAFF. DNA of the CDR3: TGTGCCAGCAGAGCAAGGGCGGGGAACACTGAAGCTTTCTTT.

The chain joins TRBV7-9 to TRBJ1-2; D not certain. Trimming took 0 bases from V and 6 from J, leaving 11 bases between them. Germline values: CDR1 SEHNR, CDR2 FQNEAQ (reference sequence). CDR3 length: 14 amino acids. The CDR3 DNA reads TGTGCCAGCAGCTTAGCCCCCATAGAGGATGGCTACACCTTC. Translation: CASSLAPIEDGYTF.

The rearrangement links TRBV19 to TRBJ2-3; the match to TRBD2 covers 12 bases. The CDR3 length is 20 residues. V gave up 3 bases and J gave up 3 bases; unmatched junction bases: 16. From germline, CDR1 is LNHDA and CDR2 SQIVND (reference sequence). The CDR3 DNA follows: TGTGCCAGTAGTATGGGGATACTAGCGGGAGGTAACGCGTTTACAGATACGCAGTATTTT. Encoded protein: CASSMGILAGGNAFTDTQYF.

The chain is built from TRBV19 and TRBJ1-1; 8 positions agree with TRBD1. Germline lookup yields CDR1 LNHDA and CDR2 SQIVND (reference sequence). J gave up 4 bases and V 7 bases, and 11 bases lay outside the gene matches. This CDR3 is 15 amino acids long. In DNA, the CDR3 is TGTGCCAGTACCTACAGGGGGACGGGTGGCACTGAAGCTTTCTTT. This gives the protein CASTYRGTGGTEAFF.

The V and J genes are TRBV4-2 and TRBJ1-4; TRBD1 matches 7 bases. Germline V gene data show CDR1 as LGHNA and CDR2 as YNFKEQ. This CDR3 is built from 17 residues. Losses at the gene ends were 4 bases for V and 2 bases for J; bases not matched to a gene: 10. The CDR3 spells CASSRDTEGATNEKLFF. The CDR3 DNA is TGTGCCAGCAGCCGCGATACCGAGGGGGCCACTAATGAAAAACTGTTTTTT.

The chain is built from TRBV6-5 and TRBJ1-2, with 7 positions matching TRBD1. V lost 0 bases and J lost 7; bases outside the gene matches: 5. The germline CDR1 and CDR2 sequences are MNHEY and SVGAGI. The CDR3 sequence is 14 residues long. The DNA of the CDR3 is TGTGCCAGCAGTTACTCGGAAAACAGGGGTGGCTACACCTTC. The encoded protein is CASSYSENRGGYTF.

The J gene is TRBJ1-3, the V gene TRBV30, with D maybe TRBD1 (5 bases). The germline gives CDR1 GTSNPN, CDR2 SVGIG (reference sequence). V was cut by 4 bases and J by 2 bases, with 12 bases left in between. This CDR3 contains 14 residues. The DNA for the CDR3 is TGTGCCTGGAAAGGGGCAGGGACTGGAAACACCATATATTTT. Translated, it gives CAWKGAGTGNTIYF.

Written as DNA, the CDR3 is TGTGCCAGTAGTATCCGGTCCTATGGCTACACCTTC. This gives the protein CASSIRSYGYTF. The chain uses TRBV19 and TRBJ1-2; D not certain. Germline values: CDR1 LNHDA, CDR2 SQIVND (reference sequence). The germline V and J ends were trimmed by 3 bases and 4 bases, with 6 bases remaining between them. The length of the CDR3 is 12 residues.